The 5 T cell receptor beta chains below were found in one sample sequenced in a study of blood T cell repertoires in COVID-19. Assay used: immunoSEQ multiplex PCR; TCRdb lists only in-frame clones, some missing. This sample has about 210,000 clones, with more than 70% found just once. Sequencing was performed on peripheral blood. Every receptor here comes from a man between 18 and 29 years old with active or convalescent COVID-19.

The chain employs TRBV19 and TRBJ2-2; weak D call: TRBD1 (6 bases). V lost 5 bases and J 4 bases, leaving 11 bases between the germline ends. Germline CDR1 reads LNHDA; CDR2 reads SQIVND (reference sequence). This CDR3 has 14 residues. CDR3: CASSRGQITGELFF. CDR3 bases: TGTGCCAGTAGTCGCGGACAGATCACCGGGGAGCTGTTTTTT.

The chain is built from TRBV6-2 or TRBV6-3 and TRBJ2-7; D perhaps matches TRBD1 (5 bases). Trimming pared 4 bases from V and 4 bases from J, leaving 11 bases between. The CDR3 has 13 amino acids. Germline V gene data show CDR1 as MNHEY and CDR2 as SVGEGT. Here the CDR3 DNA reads TGTGCCAGCAGTTTTGGTAACAGGTACGAGCAGTACTTC. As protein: CASSFGNRYEQYF.

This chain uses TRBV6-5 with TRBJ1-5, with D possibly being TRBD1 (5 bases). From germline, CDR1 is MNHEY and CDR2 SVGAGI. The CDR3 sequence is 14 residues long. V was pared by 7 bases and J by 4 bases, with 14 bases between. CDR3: CASTVDSNNQPQHF. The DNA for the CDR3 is TGTGCCAGCACCGTTGACAGTAATAATCAGCCCCAGCATTTT.

This CDR3 is CASSQGGLQGAYHTGELFF. CDR3 DNA: TGTGCCAGCAGCCAAGGCGGACTACAGGGGGCGTATCACACCGGGGAGCTGTTTTTT. This chain joins TRBV3-1 (or the pseudogene TRBV3-2) and TRBJ2-2; 9 nucleotides line up with TRBD1. The germline V gene has CDR1 LGHDT and CDR2 YNNKEL (reference sequence). The CDR3 consists of 19 residues. Losses at the gene ends were 1 base for V and 3 bases for J; bases not matched to a gene: 12.

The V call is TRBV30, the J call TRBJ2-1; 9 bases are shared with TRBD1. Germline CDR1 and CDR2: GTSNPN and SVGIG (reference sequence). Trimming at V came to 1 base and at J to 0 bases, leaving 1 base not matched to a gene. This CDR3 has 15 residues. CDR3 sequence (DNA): TGTGCCTGGAGTGGACAGGGGGTCTCCTACAATGAGCAGTTCTTC. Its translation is CAWSGQGVSYNEQFF.